This T cell receptor (beta chain) was documented in a study of T cells in Graves' hyperthyroidism and ophthalmopathy. Whole-study findings and limits: Within blood appeared most thyroid clonotypes that had expanded above 0.001.

The CDR3 is made up of 16 amino acids. Germline V gene lookup returns CDR1 SEHNR and CDR2 FQNEAQ (reference sequence). The V gene end was trimmed by 5 bases and the J gene end by 4 bases; junction bases not matched to a gene: 13. RNA transcripts served as the template for amplifying TCR beta CDR3 regions. The HTBI set primed first-round TCR CDR3 RT-PCR. Each CDR3 protein is one row after TCRdb ran MiXCR on the multiplex PCR reads. The table shows about 510,000 distinct CDR3 sequences, with about 46% occurring only once. Regarding this clonotype: The antigen is unknown.

Exclusion of a patient resulted from uncontrolled infection, other autoimmune disease, pregnancy or lactation. The sequence was obtained from an adult woman with Graves' disease, either hyperthyroidism or ophthalmopathy (not recorded which). Sequencing was carried out using peripheral blood or thyroid tissue (not recorded which). J is TRBJ1-1 and V is TRBV7-9, with 7 bases matching TRBD1. The CDR3 region is CASSPRSQGQITEAFF. The CDR3 DNA reads as TGTGCCAGCAGCCCCCGCAGTCAGGGACAGATCACTGAAGCTTTCTTT. Looking up the rest from reference TRBV7-9 and TRBJ1-1 gives the full variable domain: DTGVSQNPRHKITKRGQNVTFRCDPISEHNRLYWYRQTLGQGPEFLTYFQNEAQLEKSRLLSDRFSAERPKGSFSTLEIQRTEQGDSAMYLCASSPRSQGQITEAFFGQGTRLTVV.